The clone carrying this T cell receptor beta chain was observed once. What it recognizes is unknown. Each sample contributed about 10^5 TCR templates to the assay. Assay: immunoSEQ multiplex PCR; the TCRdb copy retains only in-frame clones and omits some. This sample carries about 99,000 clones, 93% of them seen once, and the ten largest clones take approximately 0.6%. This entry comes from a study of siplizumab effects on memory and regulatory T cells. This CDR3 contains 16 residues. V was pared by 0 bases and J by 7 bases, with 14 bases between. Germline loops: CDR1 SGHNT, CDR2 YYREEE (reference sequence). Study results and caveats: The study found naive T cells seemingly more diverse than memory cells and seemingly major alloresponse contributors. Proliferating siplizumab-culture Tregs lacked confirmation of suppressive function. The alloreactive clones that mapped to unstimulated subsets made up only a minor fraction.

This chain links TRBV5-4 with TRBJ1-6, with TRBD1 as a possible D gene (6 bases). This clonotype was obtained from a human donor in good health. Sample: Tregs sorted from blood. This CDR3 is CASSLVYGQGNSPLHF. The CDR3 DNA reads as TGTGCCAGCAGCTTGGTTTACGGTCAGGGGAATTCACCCCTCCACTTT.